This T cell receptor beta chain appears in the sequencing data of a study of neurological immune-mediated disorders. This clonotype was detected many times. V was pared by 0 bases and J by 9 bases, with 9 bases between. The CDR3 has 13 amino acids. The germline V gene encodes CDR1 ENHRY and CDR2 SYGVKD. TCRdb re-derived calls from the 5' RACE reads in MiXCR, one entry per CDR3 protein. The sample lists 15,000 to 20,000 distinct CDR3 sequences; 13% to 15% were seen once. This chain connects TRBV10-3 to TRBJ2-1; no definite D call. The sequence came from a woman aged 55 to 70 with HTLV-1-associated myelopathy (HAM/TSP). The sample consisted of CD4+ T cells from blood. Here the CDR3 reads CAISESGTGEQFF. The CDR3 nucleotides are TGTGCCATCAGTGAGTCGGGTACGGGTGAGCAGTTCTTC.